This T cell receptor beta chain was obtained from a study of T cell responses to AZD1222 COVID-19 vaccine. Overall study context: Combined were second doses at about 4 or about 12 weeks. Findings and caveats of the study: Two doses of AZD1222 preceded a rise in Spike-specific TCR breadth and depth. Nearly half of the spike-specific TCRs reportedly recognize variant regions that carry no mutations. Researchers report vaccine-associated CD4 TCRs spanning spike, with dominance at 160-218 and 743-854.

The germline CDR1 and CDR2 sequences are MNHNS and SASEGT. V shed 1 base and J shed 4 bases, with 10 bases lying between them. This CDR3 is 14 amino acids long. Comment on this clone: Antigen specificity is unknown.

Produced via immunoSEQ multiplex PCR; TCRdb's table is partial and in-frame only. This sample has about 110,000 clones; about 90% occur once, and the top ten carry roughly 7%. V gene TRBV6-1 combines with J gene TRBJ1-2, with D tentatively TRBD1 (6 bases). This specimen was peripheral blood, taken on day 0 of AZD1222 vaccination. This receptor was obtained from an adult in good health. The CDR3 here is CASSEGGHRYGYTF. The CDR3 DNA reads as TGTGCCAGCAGTGAAGGGGGACACCGCTATGGCTACACCTTC.